These 10 T cell receptor beta chains were sequenced from one sample in a study of PD-L1 blockade in urothelial cancer. Generated by immunoSEQ multiplex PCR, the TCRdb table keeps only in-frame clones and is missing some. Here the sample spans about 87,000 clones, about 83% being singletons. The sample's time point: pretreatment peripheral blood. The sample here was PBMCs, taken around atezolizumab (anti-PD-L1) treatment. These receptors came from a man aged 55 to 70 with urothelial cancer.

The chain couples TRBV10-2 to TRBJ2-7, with 7 positions matching TRBD2. The V gene's germline CDR1 is WSHSY and CDR2 SAAADI. CDR3 length equals 12 residues. V trimming: 8 bases; J trimming: 0 bases; junction bases outside the gene matches: 1. CDR3 DNA sequence: TGCGCCAGCGCGGGGGTCTCCTACGAGCAGTACTTC. Amino acid sequence: CASAGVSYEQYF.

The gene calls are TRBV29-1 and TRBJ2-5; possibly TRBD2 for D (5 bases). The CDR3 loop spans 13 amino acids. Germline CDR1 SQVTM, CDR2 ANQGSEA. V lost 2 bases and J 3 bases, leaving 10 bases between the germline ends. Here the CDR3 DNA reads TGCAGCGTTGAAAGAGGGCTAGAAGAGACCCAGTACTTC. Encoded protein: CSVERGLEETQYF. Looking up the rest from reference TRBV29-1 and TRBJ2-5 gives the full variable domain: SAVISQKPSRDICQRGTSLTIQCQVDSQVTMMFWYRQQPGQSLTLIATANQGSEATYESGFVIDKFPISRPNLTFSTLTVSNMSPEDSSIYLCSVERGLEETQYFGPGTRLLVL.

The chain has TRBV29-1 and TRBJ2-1; 7 nucleotides match TRBD2. The ends lost 1 base at V and 1 base at J; junction bases unmatched: 7. Germline V gives CDR1 SQVTM, CDR2 ANQGSEA. The CDR3 contains 16 residues. The CDR3: CSVEGGGSASYNEQFF. CDR3 nucleotides: TGCAGCGTTGAAGGGGGCGGGAGCGCTTCCTACAATGAGCAGTTCTTC.

The chain couples TRBV28 to TRBJ1-3; perhaps TRBD1 as D (6 bases). The CDR3 spans 16 residues. V was clipped by 7 bases and J by 0 bases, with 16 bases between them. Germline V lookup: CDR1 MDHEN, CDR2 SYDVKM. The CDR3 loop reads CASTNGGTNSGNTIYF. The DNA for the CDR3 is TGTGCCAGCACCAACGGGGGGACAAACTCTGGAAACACCATATATTTT.

The V and J genes are TRBV7-8 and TRBJ2-6, with 13 bases identical to TRBD2. The CDR3 covers 16 residues. Per the germline V gene, CDR1 is SGHVS and CDR2 is FQNEAQ. V lost 6 bases to trimming and J lost 2 bases; unmatched junction nucleotides: 1. CDR3 bases: TGTGCCAGCAGAGGACTAGCGGGAGCTGGGGCCAACGTCCTGACTTTC. This sequence encodes CASRGLAGAGANVLTF.

The rearrangement links TRBV5-1 to TRBJ2-1; D is possibly TRBD2 (6 bases). V was cut by 4 bases and J by 8 bases, with 13 bases left in between. The CDR3 is 13 residues long. Germline values: CDR1 SGHRS, CDR2 YFSETQ. CDR3: CASSLGGTYEQFF. The DNA for the CDR3 is TGCGCCAGCAGCCTTGGAGGGACGTATGAGCAGTTCTTC.

The CDR3 sequence is CASSPGLITDTQYF. The DNA of the CDR3 is TGTGCCAGCTCACCGGGACTAATCACAGATACGCAGTATTTT. The gene calls are TRBV18 and TRBJ2-3; 7 nucleotides match TRBD2. Losses at the gene ends were 3 bases for V and 2 bases for J; bases not matched to a gene: 2. The CDR3 totals 14 residues. Germline values: CDR1 KGHSH, CDR2 LQKENI.

This chain links TRBV6-6 with TRBJ1-5, with a weak D call TRBD1 (5 bases). V gave up 7 bases and J gave up 0 bases, with 10 bases separating them. This CDR3 comprises 14 residues. The V gene's germline CDR1 is MNHNY and CDR2 SVGAGI (reference sequence). CDR3 nucleotide sequence: TGTGCCAGCACGCAGGGTTATAGCAATCAGCCCCAGCATTTT. The encoded protein is CASTQGYSNQPQHF.

The V and J genes are TRBV2 and TRBJ2-7; 10 bases align to TRBD2. Germline trimming cut 7 bases from V and 3 bases from J; bases unmatched to any gene: 6. This CDR3 has 14 amino acids. Germline CDR1 reads SNHLY; CDR2 reads FYNNEI. CDR3 DNA: TGTGCCAGCACCACCGGGACTAGCGACTACGAGCAGTACTTC. It yields the protein CASTTGTSDYEQYF.

V and J are TRBV7-8 and TRBJ2-3; TRBD1 aligns across 8 bases. V lost 3 bases and J lost 1; bases outside the gene matches: 0. Per germline, CDR1 SGHVS and CDR2 FQNEAQ. The CDR3 has 14 amino acids. The CDR3 is CASSLDRGTDTQYF. Written as DNA, the CDR3 is TGTGCCAGCAGCTTGGACAGGGGCACAGATACGCAGTATTTT. Supplemented by reference TRBV7-8 and TRBJ2-3, the full variable domain reads GAGVSQSPRYKVAKRGQDVALRCDPISGHVSLFWYQQALGQGPEFLTYFQNEAQLDKSGLPSDRFFAERPEGSVSTLKIQRTQQEDSAVYLCASSLDRGTDTQYFGPGTRLTVL.